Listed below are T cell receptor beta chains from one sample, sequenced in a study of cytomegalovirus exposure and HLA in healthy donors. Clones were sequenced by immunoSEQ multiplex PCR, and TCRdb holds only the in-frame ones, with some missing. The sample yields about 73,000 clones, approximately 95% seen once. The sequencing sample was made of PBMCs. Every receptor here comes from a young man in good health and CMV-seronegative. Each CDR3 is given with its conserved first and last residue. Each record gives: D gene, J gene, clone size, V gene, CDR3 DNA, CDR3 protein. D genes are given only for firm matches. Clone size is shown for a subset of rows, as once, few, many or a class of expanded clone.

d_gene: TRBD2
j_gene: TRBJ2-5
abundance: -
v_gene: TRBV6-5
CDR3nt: TGTGCCAGCAGCTCAACGGGGGGACTAGGCGAGACCCAGTACTTC
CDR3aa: CASSSTGGLGETQYF

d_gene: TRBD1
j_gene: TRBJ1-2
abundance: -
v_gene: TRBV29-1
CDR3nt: TGCAGCGTCAGGACAGGGAACTATGGCTACACCTTC
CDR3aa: CSVRTGNYGYTF

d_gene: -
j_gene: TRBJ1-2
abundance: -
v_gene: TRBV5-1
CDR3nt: TGCGCCAGCAGTTGGAGTGAGGATGGCTACACCTTC
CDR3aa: CASSWSEDGYTF

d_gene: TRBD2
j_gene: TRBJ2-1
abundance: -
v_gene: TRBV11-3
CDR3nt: TGTGCCAGCAGCCTCGGACTAGCGGGGGAGGCCAAGAATGAGCAGTTCTTC
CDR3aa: CASSLGLAGEAKNEQFF

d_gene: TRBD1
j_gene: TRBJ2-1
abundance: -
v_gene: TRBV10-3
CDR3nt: TGTGCCATCAGTGGAGGGGACAGGGGGCTATACAATGAGCAGTTCTTC
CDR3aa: CAISGGDRGLYNEQFF

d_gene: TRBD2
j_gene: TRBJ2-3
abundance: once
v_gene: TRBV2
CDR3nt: TGTGCCAGCAGACCGCTAGCGGGGGGCACAGATACGCAGTATTTT
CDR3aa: CASRPLAGGTDTQYF

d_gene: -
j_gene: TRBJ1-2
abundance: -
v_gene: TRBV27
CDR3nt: TGTGCCAGCAGTTCGACTTTACGGGGGTATGATGGCTACACCTTC
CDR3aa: CASSSTLRGYDGYTF

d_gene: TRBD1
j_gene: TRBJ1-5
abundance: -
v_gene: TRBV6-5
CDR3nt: TGTGCCAGCAGGCCTCCGGGACAGGGAAATCAGCCCCAGCATTTT
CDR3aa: CASRPPGQGNQPQHF

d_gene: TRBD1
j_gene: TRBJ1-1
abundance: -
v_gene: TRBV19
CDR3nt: TGTGCCAGTTCGGACAGGGCGACGACTGAAGCTTTCTTT
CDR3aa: CASSDRATTEAFF

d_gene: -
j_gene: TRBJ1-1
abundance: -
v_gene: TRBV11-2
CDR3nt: TGTGCCAGCAGCTTAAACGTACAGGTGACTGAAGCTTTCTTT
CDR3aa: CASSLNVQVTEAFF

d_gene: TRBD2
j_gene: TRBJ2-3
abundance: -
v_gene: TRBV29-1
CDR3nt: TGCAGCGTTTGTGTGCGGGGGGCCACAGATACGCAGTATTTT
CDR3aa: CSVCVRGATDTQYF

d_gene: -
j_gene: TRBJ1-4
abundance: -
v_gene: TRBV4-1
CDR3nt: TGCGCCAGCAGCCGAGACAGCGGTCGTAATGAAAAACTGTTTTTT
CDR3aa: CASSRDSGRNEKLFF

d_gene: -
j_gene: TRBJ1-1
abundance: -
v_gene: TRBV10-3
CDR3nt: TGTGCCATCAGTGAGGGACAGTCAAACACTGAAGCTTTCTTT
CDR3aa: CAISEGQSNTEAFF

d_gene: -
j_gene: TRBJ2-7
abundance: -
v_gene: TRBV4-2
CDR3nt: TGTGCCAGCAGCCAAGACTCTACCGGGACACATACTACCTACGAGCAGTACTTC
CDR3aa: CASSQDSTGTHTTYEQYF

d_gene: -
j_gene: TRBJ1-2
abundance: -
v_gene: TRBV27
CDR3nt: TGTGCCAGCAGTCGCTATTTATCCTTGCCTACAGGGCGCGGCTACACCTTC
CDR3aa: CASSRYLSLPTGRGYTF

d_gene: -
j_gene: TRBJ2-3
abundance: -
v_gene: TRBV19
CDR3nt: TGTGCCAGTAGTAGGAGGGCAGATACGCAGTATTTT
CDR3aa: CASSRRADTQYF

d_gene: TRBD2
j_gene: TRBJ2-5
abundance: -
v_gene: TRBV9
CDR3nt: TGTGCCAGCAGCGCCTCTAGCGGGGGGACCAACCAAGAGACCCAGTACTTC
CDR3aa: CASSASSGGTNQETQYF

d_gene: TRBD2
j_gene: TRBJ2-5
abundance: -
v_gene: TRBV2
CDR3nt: TGTGCCAGCAGTGAGACCGGGACTAGGGGAGAGACCCAGTACTTC
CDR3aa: CASSETGTRGETQYF

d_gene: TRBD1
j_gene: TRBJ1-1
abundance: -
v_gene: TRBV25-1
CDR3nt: TGTGCCAGCAGTTCGACAGGGACTTTAACTGAAGCTTTCTTT
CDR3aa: CASSSTGTLTEAFF

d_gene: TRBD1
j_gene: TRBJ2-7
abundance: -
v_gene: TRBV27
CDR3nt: TGTGCCAGCAGTTTGGCTTCTCCGGGACAGTCCTACGAGCAGTACTTC
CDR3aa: CASSLASPGQSYEQYF

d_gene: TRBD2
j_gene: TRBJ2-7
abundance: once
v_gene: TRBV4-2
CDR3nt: TGTGCCAGCAGCCAACAAGCGGGGGGAACCTACGAGCAGTACTTC
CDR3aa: CASSQQAGGTYEQYF

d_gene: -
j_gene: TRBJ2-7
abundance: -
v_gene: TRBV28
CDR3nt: TGTGCCAGCAGTTTTGCCGGGGGGCGGTCCTACGAGCAGTACTTC
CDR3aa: CASSFAGGRSYEQYF

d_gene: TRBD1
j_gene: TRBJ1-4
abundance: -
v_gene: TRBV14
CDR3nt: TGTGCCAGCAGCCGGACAGGGGGCCGACCAACTAATGAAAAACTGTTTTTT
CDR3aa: CASSRTGGRPTNEKLFF

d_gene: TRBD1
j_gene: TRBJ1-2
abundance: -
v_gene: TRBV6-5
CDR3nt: TGTGCCAGCAGTTTGACAGGGGGCAGCCTTGGCTACACCTTC
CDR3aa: CASSLTGGSLGYTF